This TCR beta chain was observed in a study of blood T cell repertoires in COVID-19. Whole-study context: Sources were T cells, B-cell-depleted T cells, or PBMCs; the material itself was cDNA or gDNA.

The junction had 1 base not matched to a gene; V was cut back by 0 bases and J by 1 base. Germline CDR1 and CDR2: SGHRS and YFSETQ. The CDR3 extends over 16 amino acids. Libraries were prepared by immunoSEQ multiplex PCR; TCRdb keeps only in-frame clonotypes and omits some of them. Of a few hundred thousand clones in the sample, 70% to 90% were seen once. The study drew participants aged about 18 to 89 years from 20 to 30 US areas. Before being deemed recovered, Cohort 3 donors had two negative PCRs, clearance, or symptom resolution. This sequence originates from a woman aged 25 to 39 who had recovered from COVID-19. The chain is built from TRBV5-1 and TRBJ2-2; 9 positions match TRBD1. Sequencing input: PBMCs or T cells enriched from blood (not recorded which). DNA for the CDR3: TGCGCCAGCAGCTTGGCGGGACAGGGGAACACCGGGGAGCTGTTTTTT. It codes for CASSLAGQGNTGELFF.